The clone carrying this TCR beta chain was observed a handful of times. This entry is derived from a study of blood T cell repertoires in COVID-19. Study-level background: COVID-19 samples, acute and convalescent, were from the United States, Italy and Spain.

Original handling: Estimation of nucleated cell counts was performed using reference gene primer amplification. Clones were sequenced by immunoSEQ multiplex PCR, and TCRdb holds only the in-frame ones, with some missing. V, J and clone size reflect that table, while D and trimming were determined from the DNA. This table has about 110,000 clones, 75% to 90% appearing once. Per germline, CDR1 DFQATT and CDR2 SNEGSKA (reference sequence). The CDR3 totals 11 residues. Trimming took 5 bases from V and 4 from J, leaving 8 bases between them. This sequence originates from an older woman with acute or convalescent COVID-19. The V gene is TRBV20-1, the J gene TRBJ1-2; the D is unclear. The sequenced material came from peripheral blood. CDR3 nucleotides: TGCAGTGCTCCTGGCTTCTATGGCTACACCTTC. Amino acid sequence: CSAPGFYGYTF.